The sequence of this T cell receptor beta chain was determined in a study of blood T cell repertoires in COVID-19. On the study more broadly: PBMCs, B-cell-depleted T cells, or T cells were the source of the cDNA or gDNA that made up the material.

The table came from immunoSEQ multiplex PCR; TCRdb's copy has only in-frame clones and leaves some out. The table records 130,000 to 150,000 clones, more than 80% of them present only once. The length of the CDR3 is 15 residues. The germline V and J ends were trimmed by 4 bases and 5 bases, with 17 bases remaining between them. The germline V gene encodes CDR1 SGHTA and CDR2 FQGTGA. Sequencing input: peripheral blood. The chain combines TRBV7-3 with TRBJ2-5, with a possible D match to TRBD2 (6 bases). This receptor was taken from a human donor with acute or convalescent COVID-19. The donor label of this sample is uncertain. CDR3 sequence (DNA): TGTGCCAGCAGCTCTGGTACTAGCCGGGGGGAGACCCAGTACTTC. Its translation is CASSSGTSRGETQYF.